These 14 T cell receptor beta chains came from one sample sequenced in a study of regulatory T cells in long-lasting Graves disease. Documented time point: persistent/refractory GD, antithyroid drugs over 5 years with positive TRAb. PBMCs provided the RNA from which the TCR library was made. In building TCR beta libraries, iRepertoire HTBI primers were used together with Arm-PCR of CDR3 regions. Each CDR3 protein is one row after TCRdb ran MiXCR on the multiplex PCR reads. This table has over 650,000 distinct CDR3 sequences, 25% to 30% appearing once. The sample here was peripheral blood mononuclear cells (PBMCs), taken when the disease was refractory, from a patient treated with antithyroid drugs. The receptors derive from a female donor with Graves disease.

This clonotype was observed a handful of times. DNA of the CDR3: TGCAGTGCTAGAGTAAACCGGGCTAACTATGGCTACACCTTC. It encodes CSARVNRANYGYTF. This chain joins TRBV20-1 and TRBJ1-2; no firm D call. CDR1 is DFQATT and CDR2 is SNEGSKA in the germline V gene (reference sequence). The CDR3 runs to 14 residues. The V gene lost 1 base and the J gene lost 0 bases, with 9 bases spanning the gap.

This clonotype was seen only a few times. The chain uses TRBV6-1 and TRBJ1-1; TRBD1 agrees at 8 bases. Trimming took 3 bases from V and 2 from J; bases not matched to a gene: 5. Germline values: CDR1 MNHNS, CDR2 SASEGT. The CDR3 sequence is 15 residues long. CDR3 protein: CASSDPDRANTEAFF. DNA for the CDR3: TGTGCCAGCAGTGACCCGGACAGGGCAAACACTGAAGCTTTCTTT.

This clonotype appeared a few times. The rearrangement uses TRBV4-1 and TRBJ2-4; TRBD2 might be the D (5 bases). CDR3 length equals 16 residues. Per the germline V gene, CDR1 is MGHRA and CDR2 is YSYEKL. Trimming stripped 1 base from V and 2 bases from J, with 12 bases between. CDR3 residues: CASSQGRGLTKNIQYF. CDR3 nucleotides: TGCGCCAGCAGCCAAGGTAGAGGGCTGACCAAAAACATTCAGTACTTC.

This clonotype was seen only a few times. V is TRBV6-1 and J is TRBJ1-1, with D unresolved. CDR1 MNHNS and CDR2 SASEGT come from the germline V gene. V was clipped by 8 bases and J by 1 base, with 14 bases between them. The CDR3 runs 14 residues. The CDR3 DNA reads as TGTGCCAGCCCGTTAGGGCCGAAGAACACTGAAGCTTTCTTT. Amino acid sequence: CASPLGPKNTEAFF.

This clonotype was counted at least ten times. V and J are TRBV28 and TRBJ1-2; 9 bases are shared with TRBD1. The J segment lost 6 bases and the V segment lost 9 bases, leaving 8 bases of the junction unmatched. The germline V gene encodes CDR1 MDHEN and CDR2 SYDVKM. The CDR3 sequence is 13 residues long. The CDR3 is CASVQGARDGYTF. CDR3 nucleotide sequence: TGTGCCAGTGTACAGGGGGCAAGGGATGGCTACACCTTC.

The chain carries TRBV2 and TRBJ2-1, with D possibly TRBD2 on 6 matching bases. Germline V gene sequence: CDR1 SNHLY, CDR2 FYNNEI. CDR3 length: 18 amino acids. Trimming removed 6 bases from V and 3 bases from J, with 24 bases in between. The CDR3 DNA follows: TGTGCCAGCAGCCTCACACGAAGCGGGCCTCTCCTCTACAATGAGCAGTTCTTC. This encodes CASSLTRSGPLLYNEQFF.

The genes are TRBV5-1 and TRBJ2-7; D gene uncertain. Trimming removed 0 bases from V and 3 bases from J, with 13 bases in between. Per the germline V gene, CDR1 is SGHRS and CDR2 is YFSETQ. The CDR3 sequence is 15 residues long. CDR3 region: CASSLVFSVLYEQYF. CDR3 bases: TGCGCCAGCAGCTTGGTATTCTCAGTTCTCTACGAGCAGTACTTC.

CDR3 nucleotide sequence: TGTGCCAGCAGAGTTGCGGGACTTCTTCCCTACGAGCAGTACTTC. Its protein product is CASRVAGLLPYEQYF. This sequence joins TRBV6-2 or TRBV6-3 and TRBJ2-7; D is possibly TRBD2 (6 bases). This CDR3 has 15 amino acids. CDR1 and CDR2 from the germline V gene are MNHEY and SVGEGT. Deletions cut 6 bases from V and 2 bases from J, with 17 bases between.

The V call is TRBV3-1, the J call TRBJ1-5; 8 nucleotides align to TRBD1. Trimming cost V 1 base and J 7 bases; bases outside gene matches: 6. The CDR3 length is 15 residues. CDR1 and CDR2 (germline): LGHDT, YNNKEL (reference sequence). The CDR3 loop is CASSQAPDREQPQHF. CDR3 in DNA: TGTGCCAGCAGCCAAGCTCCGGACAGGGAACAGCCCCAGCATTTT.

Only a few counts were recorded for this clonotype. CDR3 bases: TGTGCCAGCAGCAAACTAGCGGGAGGTGTAGATACGCAGTATTTT. Encoded protein: CASSKLAGGVDTQYF. This chain connects TRBV11-1 to TRBJ2-3, with 12 nucleotides matching TRBD2. The V gene's germline CDR1 is SGHAT and CDR2 FQDESV (reference sequence). This CDR3 has 15 residues. V shed 5 bases, J shed 5 bases, and the junction held 5 bases outside the gene matches. Based on the CDR3 plus reference TRBV11-1 and TRBJ2-3, the full variable domain is EAEVAQSPRYKITEKSQAVAFWCDPISGHATLYWYRQILGQGPELLVQFQDESVVDDSQLPKDRFSAERLKGVDSTLKIQPAELGDSAMYLCASSKLAGGVDTQYFGPGTRLTVL.

The genes are TRBV10-3 and TRBJ1-5; D call uncertain. The CDR3 spans 13 residues. Germline CDR1 is ENHRY and CDR2 is SYGVKD. The V gene lost 4 bases and the J gene lost 10 bases, with 14 bases spanning the gap. CDR3 sequence reads: CAISANLTFPQHF. For the CDR3, the DNA is TGTGCCATCAGTGCTAATTTGACCTTTCCCCAGCATTTT.

V usage is TRBV3-1 and J usage is TRBJ2-7; perhaps TRBD2 as D (5 bases). CDR1 is LGHDT, CDR2 YNNKEL, per germline (reference sequence). Deletions cut 0 bases from V and 3 bases from J, with 9 bases between. CDR3 length equals 14 residues. The CDR3 spells CASSQELRDYEQYF. CDR3 sequence (DNA): TGTGCCAGCAGCCAAGAACTACGGGACTACGAGCAGTACTTC.

The chain carries TRBV15 and TRBJ2-7; D may be TRBD1 (6 bases). Looked up from germline, CDR1 is LNHNV and CDR2 is YYDKDF (reference sequence). The CDR3 covers 13 residues. V was cut by 5 bases and J by 6 bases, with 14 bases left in between. The CDR3 sequence: CATSGPRQVEQYF. The CDR3 nucleotides read TGTGCCACCAGCGGGCCCCGACAGGTCGAGCAGTACTTC.

The chain carries TRBV29-1 and TRBJ2-6; 8 bases are shared with TRBD1. Trimming took 2 bases from V and 2 from J; bases not matched to a gene: 2. The germline gives CDR1 SQVTM, CDR2 ANQGSEA. The CDR3 sequence is 15 residues long. The CDR3 spells CSVEQQGAGANVLTF. The DNA for the CDR3 is TGCAGCGTTGAACAACAGGGGGCTGGGGCCAACGTCCTGACTTTC.